These 3 T cell receptor beta chains were all obtained from the same sample, sequenced in a study of beta chain features in type 1 diabetes. Investigators reverse transcribed all isolated RNA, so they sequenced expressed TCRB transcripts. The table came from immunoSEQ multiplex PCR; TCRdb's copy has only in-frame clones and leaves some out. The table lists 350,000 to 400,000 clones, more than 13% of them singletons. Sequenced material: naive CD4+ T cells from blood. These receptors were collected from a woman aged 18-29 years in good health.

The rearrangement links TRBV5-4 to TRBJ2-2; 12 nucleotides align to TRBD2. Trimming cost V 0 bases and J 6 bases; bases outside gene matches: 3. The CDR3 is 16 amino acids. Germline V gives CDR1 SGHNT, CDR2 YYREEE (reference sequence). As DNA, the CDR3 is TGTGCCAGCAGCTTGGGGCTAGCGGGAGGGGCCGGGGAGCTGTTTTTT. It encodes CASSLGLAGGAGELFF.

Only a few counts were recorded for this clone. The rearrangement joins TRBV2 to TRBJ2-5, with a tentative D call TRBD1 (5 bases). Trimming stripped 4 bases from V and 2 bases from J, with 8 bases between. The length of the CDR3 is 13 residues. Germline CDR1 SNHLY, CDR2 FYNNEI. The DNA of the CDR3 is TGTGCCAGCAGTGGGACATCGCAAGAGACCCAGTACTTC. Translation gives CASSGTSQETQYF.

The V gene is TRBV4-3, the J gene TRBJ1-2; no reliable D call. Germline V gene sequence: CDR1 LGHNA, CDR2 YSLEER. This CDR3 is 16 amino acids long. Trimming shortened V by 1 base and J by 1 base, and 13 bases separated the two germline ends. The CDR3 DNA sequence: TGCGCCAGCAGCCAAGGCGTCCAGGCCGATAACTATGGCTACACCTTC. Its translation: CASSQGVQADNYGYTF.